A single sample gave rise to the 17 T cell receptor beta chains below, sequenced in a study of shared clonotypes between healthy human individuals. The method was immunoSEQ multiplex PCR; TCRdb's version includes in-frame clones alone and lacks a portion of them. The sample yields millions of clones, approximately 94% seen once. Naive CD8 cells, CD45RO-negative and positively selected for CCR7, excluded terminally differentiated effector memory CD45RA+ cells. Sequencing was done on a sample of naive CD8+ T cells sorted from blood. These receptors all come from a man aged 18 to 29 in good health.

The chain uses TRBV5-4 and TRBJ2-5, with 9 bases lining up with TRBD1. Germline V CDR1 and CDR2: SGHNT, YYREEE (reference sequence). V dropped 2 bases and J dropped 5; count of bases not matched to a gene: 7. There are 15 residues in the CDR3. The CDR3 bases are TGTGCCAGCAGCTTCTTTACAGGGGGCGAGGAGACCCAGTACTTC. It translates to CASSFFTGGEETQYF. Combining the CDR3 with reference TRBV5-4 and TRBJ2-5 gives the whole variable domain ETGVTQSPTHLIKTRGQQVTLRCSSQSGHNTVSWYQQALGQGPQFIFQYYREEENGRGNFPPRFSGLQFPNYSSELNVNALELDDSALYLCASSFFTGGEETQYFGPGTRLLVL.

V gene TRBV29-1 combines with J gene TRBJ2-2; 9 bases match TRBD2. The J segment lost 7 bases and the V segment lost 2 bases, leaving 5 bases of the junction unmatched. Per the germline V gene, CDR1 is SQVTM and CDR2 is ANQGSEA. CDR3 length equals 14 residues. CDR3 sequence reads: CSVELAGLRGELFF. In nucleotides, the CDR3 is TGCAGCGTTGAACTAGCGGGGCTCCGCGGGGAGCTGTTTTTT.

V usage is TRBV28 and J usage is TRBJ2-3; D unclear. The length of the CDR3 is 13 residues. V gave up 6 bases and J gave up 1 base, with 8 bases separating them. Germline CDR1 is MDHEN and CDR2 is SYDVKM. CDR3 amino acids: CASRGSGTDTQYF. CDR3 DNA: TGTGCCAGCAGGGGAAGCGGCACAGATACGCAGTATTTT.

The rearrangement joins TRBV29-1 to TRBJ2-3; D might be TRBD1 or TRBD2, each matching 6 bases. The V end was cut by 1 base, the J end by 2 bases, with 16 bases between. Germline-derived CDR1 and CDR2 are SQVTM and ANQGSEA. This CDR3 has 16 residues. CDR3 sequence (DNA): TGCAGCGTTGAAGCCAACCGGGGGCTTATCACAGATACGCAGTATTTT. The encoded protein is CSVEANRGLITDTQYF.

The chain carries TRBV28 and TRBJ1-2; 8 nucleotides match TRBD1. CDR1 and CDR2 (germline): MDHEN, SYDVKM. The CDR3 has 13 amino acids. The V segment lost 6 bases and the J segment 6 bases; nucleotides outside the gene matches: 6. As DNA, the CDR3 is TGTGCCAGCAGCCCCGGACAGGGCGATGGCTACACCTTC. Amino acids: CASSPGQGDGYTF.

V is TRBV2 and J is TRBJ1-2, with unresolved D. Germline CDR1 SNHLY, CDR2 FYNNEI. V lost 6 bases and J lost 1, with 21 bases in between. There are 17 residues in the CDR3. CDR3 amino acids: CASRESPIKGLNYGYTF. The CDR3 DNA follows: TGTGCCAGCAGGGAAAGTCCAATTAAAGGGCTTAACTATGGCTACACCTTC.

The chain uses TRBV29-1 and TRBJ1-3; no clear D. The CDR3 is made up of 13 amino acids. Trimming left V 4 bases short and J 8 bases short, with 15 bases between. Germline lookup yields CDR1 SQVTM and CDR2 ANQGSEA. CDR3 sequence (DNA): TGCAGCGTTGCTTTTCATCGGGGAGACACCATATATTTT. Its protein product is CSVAFHRGDTIYF.

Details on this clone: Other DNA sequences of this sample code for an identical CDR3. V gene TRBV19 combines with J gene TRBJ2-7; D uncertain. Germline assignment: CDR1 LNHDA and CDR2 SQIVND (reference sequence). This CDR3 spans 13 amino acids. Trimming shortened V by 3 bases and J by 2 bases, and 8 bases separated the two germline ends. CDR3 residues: CASSMGQTYEQYF. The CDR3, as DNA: TGTGCCAGTAGTATGGGCCAAACCTACGAGCAGTACTTC.

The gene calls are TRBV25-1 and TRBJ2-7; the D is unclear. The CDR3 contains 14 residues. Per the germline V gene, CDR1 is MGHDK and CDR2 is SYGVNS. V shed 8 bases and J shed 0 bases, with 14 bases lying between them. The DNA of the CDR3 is TGTGCCAGCTCTGACGCGTCTGGCTCCTACGAGCAGTACTTC. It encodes CASSDASGSYEQYF.

CDR3 bases: TGTGCCAGCAGTCACAAACCGGGACTAGCGGTCCAAGAGACCCAGTACTTC. Translated, it gives CASSHKPGLAVQETQYF. The gene calls are TRBV28 and TRBJ2-5, with TRBD2 matching 11 bases. Germline-derived CDR1 and CDR2 are MDHEN and SYDVKM. J lost 1 base, V lost 5 bases, and 9 bases had no gene match. The CDR3 is 17 residues long.

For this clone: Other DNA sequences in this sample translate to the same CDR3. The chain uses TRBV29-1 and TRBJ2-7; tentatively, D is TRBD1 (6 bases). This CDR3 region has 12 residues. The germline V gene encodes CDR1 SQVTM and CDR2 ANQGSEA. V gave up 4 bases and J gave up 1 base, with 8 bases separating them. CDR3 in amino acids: CSVVQGSYEQYF. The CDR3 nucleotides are TGCAGCGTTGTACAGGGATCCTACGAGCAGTACTTC.

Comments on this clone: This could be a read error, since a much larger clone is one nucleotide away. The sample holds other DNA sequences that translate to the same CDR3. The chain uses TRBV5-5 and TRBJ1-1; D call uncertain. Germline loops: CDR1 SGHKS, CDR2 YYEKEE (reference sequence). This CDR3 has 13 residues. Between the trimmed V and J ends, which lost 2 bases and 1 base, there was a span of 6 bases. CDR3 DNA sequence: TGTGCCAGCAGCTTAGGGAGGAACACTGAAGCTTTCTTT. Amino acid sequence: CASSLGRNTEAFF. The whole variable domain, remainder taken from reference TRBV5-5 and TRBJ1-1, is DAGVTQSPTHLIKTRGQQVTLRCSPISGHKSVSWYQQVLGQGPQFIFQYYEKEERGRGNFPDRFSARQFPNYSSELNVNALLLGDSALYLCASSLGRNTEAFFGQGTRLTVV.

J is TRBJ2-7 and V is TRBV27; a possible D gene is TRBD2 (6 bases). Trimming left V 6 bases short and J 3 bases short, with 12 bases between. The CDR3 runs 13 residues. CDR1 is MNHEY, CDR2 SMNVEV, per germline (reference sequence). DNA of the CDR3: TGTGCCAGCAGCCCGGGACTGTACTACGAGCAGTACTTC. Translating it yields CASSPGLYYEQYF.

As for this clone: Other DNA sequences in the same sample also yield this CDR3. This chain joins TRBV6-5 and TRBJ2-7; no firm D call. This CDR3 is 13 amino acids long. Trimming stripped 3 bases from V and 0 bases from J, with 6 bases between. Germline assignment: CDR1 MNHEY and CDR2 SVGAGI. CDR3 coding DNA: TGTGCCAGCAGTTATTCGACCTCCTACGAGCAGTACTTC. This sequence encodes CASSYSTSYEQYF.

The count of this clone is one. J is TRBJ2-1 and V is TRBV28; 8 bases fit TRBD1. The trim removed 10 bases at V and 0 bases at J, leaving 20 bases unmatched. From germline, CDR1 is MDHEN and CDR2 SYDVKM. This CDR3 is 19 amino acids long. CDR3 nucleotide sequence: TGTGCCACCTTCGCTTCGGCAGGGGGCTACCTCAGCTCCTACAATGAGCAGTTCTTC. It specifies CATFASAGGYLSSYNEQFF. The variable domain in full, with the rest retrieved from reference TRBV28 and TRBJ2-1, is DVKVTQSSRYLVKRTGEKVFLECVQDMDHENMFWYRQDPGLGLRLIYFSYDVKMKEKGDIPEGYSVSREKKERFSLILESASTNQTSMYLCATFASAGGYLSSYNEQFFGPGTRLTVL.

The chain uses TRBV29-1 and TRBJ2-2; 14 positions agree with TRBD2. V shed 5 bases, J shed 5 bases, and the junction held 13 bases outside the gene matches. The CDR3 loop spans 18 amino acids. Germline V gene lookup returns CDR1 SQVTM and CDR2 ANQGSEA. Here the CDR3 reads CSVYGGGLAGGQTGELFF. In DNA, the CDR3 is TGCAGCGTTTATGGGGGAGGACTAGCGGGAGGACAGACCGGGGAGCTGTTTTTT.

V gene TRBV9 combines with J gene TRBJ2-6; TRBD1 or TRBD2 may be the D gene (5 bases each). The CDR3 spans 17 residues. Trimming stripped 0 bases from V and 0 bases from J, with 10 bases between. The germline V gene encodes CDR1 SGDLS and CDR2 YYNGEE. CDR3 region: CASSVGGSPSGANVLTF. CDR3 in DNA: TGTGCCAGCAGCGTAGGGGGGAGTCCCTCTGGGGCCAACGTCCTGACTTTC.